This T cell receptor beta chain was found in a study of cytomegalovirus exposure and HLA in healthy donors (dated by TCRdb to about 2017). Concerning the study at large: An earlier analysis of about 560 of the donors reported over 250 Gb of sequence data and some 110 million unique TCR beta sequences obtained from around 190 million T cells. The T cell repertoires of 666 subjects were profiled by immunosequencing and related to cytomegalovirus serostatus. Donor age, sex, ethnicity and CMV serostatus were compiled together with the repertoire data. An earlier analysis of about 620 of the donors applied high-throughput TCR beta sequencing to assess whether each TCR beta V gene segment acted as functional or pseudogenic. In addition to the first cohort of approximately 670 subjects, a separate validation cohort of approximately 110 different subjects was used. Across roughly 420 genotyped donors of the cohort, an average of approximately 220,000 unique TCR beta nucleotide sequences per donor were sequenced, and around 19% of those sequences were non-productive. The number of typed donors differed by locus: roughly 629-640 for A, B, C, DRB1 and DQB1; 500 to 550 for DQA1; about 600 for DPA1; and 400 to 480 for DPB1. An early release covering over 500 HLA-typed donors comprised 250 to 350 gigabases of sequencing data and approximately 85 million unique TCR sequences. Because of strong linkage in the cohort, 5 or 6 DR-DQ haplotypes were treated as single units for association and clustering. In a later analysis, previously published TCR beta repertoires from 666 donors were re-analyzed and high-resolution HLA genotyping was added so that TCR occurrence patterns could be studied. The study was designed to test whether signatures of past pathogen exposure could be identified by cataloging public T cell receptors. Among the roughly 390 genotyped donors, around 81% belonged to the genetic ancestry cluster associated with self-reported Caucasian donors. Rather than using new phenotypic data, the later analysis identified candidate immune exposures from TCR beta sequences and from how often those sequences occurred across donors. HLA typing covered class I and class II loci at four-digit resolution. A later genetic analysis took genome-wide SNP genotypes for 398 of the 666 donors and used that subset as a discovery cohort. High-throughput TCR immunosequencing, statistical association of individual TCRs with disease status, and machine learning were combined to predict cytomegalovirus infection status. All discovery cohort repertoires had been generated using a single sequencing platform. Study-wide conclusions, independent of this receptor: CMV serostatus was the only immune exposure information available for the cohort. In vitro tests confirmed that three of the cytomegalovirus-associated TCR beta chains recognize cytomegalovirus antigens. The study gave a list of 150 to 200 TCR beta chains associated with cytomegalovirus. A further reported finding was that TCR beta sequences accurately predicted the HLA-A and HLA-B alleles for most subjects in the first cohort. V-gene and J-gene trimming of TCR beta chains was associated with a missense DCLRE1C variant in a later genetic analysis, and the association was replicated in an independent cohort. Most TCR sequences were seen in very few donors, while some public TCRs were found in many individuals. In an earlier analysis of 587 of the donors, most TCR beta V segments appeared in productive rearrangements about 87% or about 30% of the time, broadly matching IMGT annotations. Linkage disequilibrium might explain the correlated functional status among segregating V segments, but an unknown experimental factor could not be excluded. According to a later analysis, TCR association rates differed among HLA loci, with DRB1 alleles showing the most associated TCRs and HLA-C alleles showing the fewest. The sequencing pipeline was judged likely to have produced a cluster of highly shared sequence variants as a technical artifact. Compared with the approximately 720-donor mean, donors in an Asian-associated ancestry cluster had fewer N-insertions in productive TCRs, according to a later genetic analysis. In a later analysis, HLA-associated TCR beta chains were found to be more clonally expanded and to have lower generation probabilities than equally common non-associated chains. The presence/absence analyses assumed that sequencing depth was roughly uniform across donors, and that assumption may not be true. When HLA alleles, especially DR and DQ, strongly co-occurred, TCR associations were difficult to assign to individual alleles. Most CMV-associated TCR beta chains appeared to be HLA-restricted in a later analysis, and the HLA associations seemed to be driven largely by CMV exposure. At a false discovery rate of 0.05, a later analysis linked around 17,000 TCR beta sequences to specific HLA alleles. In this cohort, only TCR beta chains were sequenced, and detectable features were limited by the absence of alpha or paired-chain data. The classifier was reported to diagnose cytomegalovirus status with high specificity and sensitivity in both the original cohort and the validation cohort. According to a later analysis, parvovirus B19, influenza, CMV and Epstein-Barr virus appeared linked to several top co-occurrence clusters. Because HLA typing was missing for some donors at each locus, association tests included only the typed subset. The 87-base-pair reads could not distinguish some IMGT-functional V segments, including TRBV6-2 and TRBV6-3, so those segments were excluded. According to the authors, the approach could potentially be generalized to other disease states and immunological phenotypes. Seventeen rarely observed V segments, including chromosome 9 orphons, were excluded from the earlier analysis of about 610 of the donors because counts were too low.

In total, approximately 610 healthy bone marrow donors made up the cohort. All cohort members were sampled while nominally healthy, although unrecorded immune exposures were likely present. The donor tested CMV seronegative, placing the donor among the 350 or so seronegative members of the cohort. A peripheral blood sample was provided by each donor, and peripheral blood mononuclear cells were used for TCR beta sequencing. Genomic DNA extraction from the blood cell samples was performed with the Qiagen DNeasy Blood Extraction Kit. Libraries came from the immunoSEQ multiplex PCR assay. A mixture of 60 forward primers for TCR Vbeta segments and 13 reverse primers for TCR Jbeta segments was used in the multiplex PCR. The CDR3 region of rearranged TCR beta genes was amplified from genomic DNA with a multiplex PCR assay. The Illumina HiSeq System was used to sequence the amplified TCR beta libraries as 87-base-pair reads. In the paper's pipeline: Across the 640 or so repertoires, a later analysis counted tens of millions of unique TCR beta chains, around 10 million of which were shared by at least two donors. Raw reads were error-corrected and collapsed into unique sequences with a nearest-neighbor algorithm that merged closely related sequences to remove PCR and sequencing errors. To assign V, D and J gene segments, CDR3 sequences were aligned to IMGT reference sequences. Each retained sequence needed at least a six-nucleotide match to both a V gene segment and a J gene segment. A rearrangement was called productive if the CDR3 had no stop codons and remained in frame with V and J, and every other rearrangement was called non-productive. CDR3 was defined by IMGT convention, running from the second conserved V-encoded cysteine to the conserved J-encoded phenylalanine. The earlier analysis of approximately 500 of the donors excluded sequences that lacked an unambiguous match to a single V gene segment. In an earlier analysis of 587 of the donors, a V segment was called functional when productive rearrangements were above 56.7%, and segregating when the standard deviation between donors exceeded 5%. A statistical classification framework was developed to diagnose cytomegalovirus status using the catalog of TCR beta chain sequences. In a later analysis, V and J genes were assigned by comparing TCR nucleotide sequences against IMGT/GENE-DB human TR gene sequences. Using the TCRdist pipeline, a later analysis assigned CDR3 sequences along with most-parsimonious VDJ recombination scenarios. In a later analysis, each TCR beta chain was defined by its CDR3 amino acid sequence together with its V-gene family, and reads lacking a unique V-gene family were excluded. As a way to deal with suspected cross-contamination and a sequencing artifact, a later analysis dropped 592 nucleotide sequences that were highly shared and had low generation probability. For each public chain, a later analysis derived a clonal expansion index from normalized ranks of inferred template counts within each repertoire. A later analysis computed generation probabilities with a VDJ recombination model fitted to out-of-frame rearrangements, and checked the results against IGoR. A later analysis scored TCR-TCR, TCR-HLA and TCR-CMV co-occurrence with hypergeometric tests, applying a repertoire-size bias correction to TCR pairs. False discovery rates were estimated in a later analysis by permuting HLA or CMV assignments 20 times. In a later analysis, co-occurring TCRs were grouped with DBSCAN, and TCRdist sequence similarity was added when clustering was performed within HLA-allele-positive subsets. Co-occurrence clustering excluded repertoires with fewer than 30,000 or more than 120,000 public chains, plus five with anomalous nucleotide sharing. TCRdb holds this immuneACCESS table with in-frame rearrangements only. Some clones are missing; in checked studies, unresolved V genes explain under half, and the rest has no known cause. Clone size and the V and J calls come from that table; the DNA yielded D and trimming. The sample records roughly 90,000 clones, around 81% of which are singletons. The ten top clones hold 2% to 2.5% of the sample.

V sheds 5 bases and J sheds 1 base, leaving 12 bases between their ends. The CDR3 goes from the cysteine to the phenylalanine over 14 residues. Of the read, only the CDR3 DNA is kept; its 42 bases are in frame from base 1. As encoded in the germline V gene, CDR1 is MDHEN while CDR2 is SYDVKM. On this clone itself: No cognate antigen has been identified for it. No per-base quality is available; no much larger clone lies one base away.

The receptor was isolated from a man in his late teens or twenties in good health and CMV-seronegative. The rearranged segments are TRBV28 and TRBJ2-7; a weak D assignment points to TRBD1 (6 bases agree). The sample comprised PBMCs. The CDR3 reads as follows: CASSQGHTSYEQYF. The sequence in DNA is TGTGCCAGCAGTCAGGGACACACATCCTACGAGCAGTACTTC. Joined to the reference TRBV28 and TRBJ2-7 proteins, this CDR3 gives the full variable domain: DVKVTQSSRYLVKRTGEKVFLECVQDMDHENMFWYRQDPGLGLRLIYFSYDVKMKEKGDIPEGYSVSREKKERFSLILESASTNQTSMYLCASSQGHTSYEQYFGPGTRLTVT.